This T cell receptor (beta chain) originates from a study of cytomegalovirus exposure and HLA in healthy donors. The PCR contained 60 Vbeta and 13 Jbeta primers. Libraries were prepared by immunoSEQ multiplex PCR; TCRdb keeps only in-frame clonotypes and omits some of them. The sample records roughly 130,000 clones, roughly 76% being singletons. This CDR3 has 13 residues. Germline assignment: CDR1 KGHSH and CDR2 LQKENI. V was shortened by 3 bases and J by 9 bases, with 12 bases between the two germline ends. Regarding the study as a whole: Among TCR beta chains of equal frequency, HLA-associated ones were more clonally expanded in a later analysis. Among TCR beta chains, those listed as cytomegalovirus-associated numbered more than 150.

For this clone: Its antigen is as yet unknown.

The chain carries TRBV18 and TRBJ1-5; D gene unclear. The origin of this receptor is a woman aged 40 to 50 in good health and CMV-seronegative. Sequencing used PBMCs. This CDR3 is CASSPVPSSPQHF. The DNA for the CDR3 is TGTGCCAGCTCACCCGTTCCCTCGTCGCCCCAGCATTTT. Looking up the rest from reference TRBV18 and TRBJ1-5 gives the full variable domain: NAGVMQNPRHLVRRRGQEARLRCSPMKGHSHVYWYRQLPEEGLKFMVYLQKENIIDESGMPKERFSAEFPKEGPSILRIQQVVRGDSAAYFCASSPVPSSPQHFGDGTRLSIL.